The source of this T cell receptor beta chain is a study of blood T cell repertoires in COVID-19 (dated by TCRdb to the early 2020s). About the full investigation: Samples from collaborators originated in the United States, Italy and Spain and spanned both the acute and convalescent phases of COVID-19. The samples were drawn from two sources: the first 160 participants of the ongoing ImmuneRACE study, and approximately 1,300 subjects contributed by 6 global collaborators. The prospective study material was composed of cDNA or gDNA derived from T cells, B-cell-depleted T cells, or PBMCs. Sample metadata almost always included a de-identified subject ID, COVID-19 status, age in years and sex. Where HLA class I and class II types were available, the types were taken from metadata supplied by the sample provider, not from assay-based typing. A freely available public database, intended as a resource for researchers studying the immune response to SARS-CoV-2, is where the repertoires were released. Subjects who had been exposed to COVID-19, were actively infected with it, or had recovered from it provided the deeply sampled blood TCRbeta repertoires that made up the dataset.

The CDR3, from cysteine to phenylalanine, totals 15 residues. Just CDR3 DNA is preserved here, 45 bases in frame from base 1. The germline V end is reduced by 1 base and the J end by 5 bases; junction bases left unmatched: 4. CDR1 and CDR2, looked up from the germline V gene, are SGHVS and FQNEAQ. Collaborating institutions collected whole blood in K2EDTA tubes following their own protocols. For TCRbeta analysis, collaborators shipped samples in one of three forms: frozen whole blood, isolated PBMCs, or DNA extracted from either of those sample types. This clone was recorded only once. The antigen it binds to is not known. One base away there is no much larger clone; base qualities are not given. The paper's findings and limits, for the study overall: Clinical and demographic metadata were provided uncurated, with the amount varying by source and participant.

The immunoSEQ Assay, a bias-controlled multiplex PCR, was used to amplify TCRbeta CDR3 regions from genomic DNA. Concerning the study's data processing: The number of nucleated cells in each sample was estimated from the amplification of reference gene primers within the assay. Sequence reads were collapsed and filtered to measure the absolute abundance of every unique TCRbeta CDR3 rearrangement. Productive Simpson clonality was computed per sample as the square root of Simpson's diversity index over productive rearrangements. TCRdb took over this immuneACCESS table, retaining in-frame rearrangements with V and J assigned. Such tables are incomplete; in checked studies, under half of the missing clones stem from an unresolved V gene, and the remainder is unexplained. V and J calls and clone size are copied from that table; D and trimming were computed from the DNA. Recorded for this sample are about 100,000 clones; around 90% of them occurred a single time. The ten largest make up around 6.5% of the sample.

Sequenced sample: peripheral blood. This receptor was taken from an older woman with acute or convalescent COVID-19. The sequence links TRBV7-8 to TRBJ2-2; a stretch of 7 junction bases matches TRBD2. The CDR3 amino acid sequence is: CASSLDWRGTGELFF. The DNA is as follows: TGTGCCAGCAGCTTAGATTGGCGGGGGACCGGGGAGCTGTTTTTT.